This is a list of T cell receptor beta chains from one sample in a study of identical twins. TCRdb called the 5' RACE reads again in MiXCR, with one record for every CDR3 protein. This table has roughly 630,000 distinct CDR3 sequences, under 8.5% appearing once. This sample was shared with a second study, whose subject was yellow fever vaccine responses in identical twins.

The sample consisted of PBMCs. The receptor source for this set is a woman under 30 in good health. Both conserved end residues are part of each CDR3. The order of the fields is V gene, J gene, D gene, clone size, CDR3 protein, CDR3 DNA. A D gene is named only where the DNA matches it firmly. Clone sizes are given selectively: once, few, many, or a class where the clone is expanded.

V gene: TRBV7-8
J gene: TRBJ2-2
D gene: .
clone size: many
CDR3 protein: CASSPFGGTANTGELFF
CDR3 DNA: TGTGCCAGCAGCCCATTCGGGGGAACGGCGAACACCGGGGAGCTGTTTTTT

V gene: TRBV7-2
J gene: TRBJ2-5
D gene: .
clone size: many
CDR3 protein: CASSLRLASPEETQYF
CDR3 DNA: TGTGCCAGCAGCTTACGTTTGGCCTCCCCGGAGGAGACCCAGTACTTC

V gene: TRBV5-1
J gene: TRBJ2-7
D gene: .
clone size: .
CDR3 protein: CASSPLLADEQYF
CDR3 DNA: TGCGCCAGCAGCCCGCTACTAGCTGACGAGCAGTACTTC

V gene: TRBV7-6
J gene: TRBJ2-2
D gene: .
clone size: few
CDR3 protein: CASSLVQGPTGELFF
CDR3 DNA: TGTGCCAGCAGCTTAGTACAGGGCCCCACCGGGGAGCTGTTTTTT

V gene: TRBV5-1
J gene: TRBJ2-3
D gene: .
clone size: many
CDR3 protein: CASSTGRQPDTQYF
CDR3 DNA: TGCGCCAGCAGCACGGGGCGACAGCCAGATACGCAGTATTTT

V gene: TRBV29-1
J gene: TRBJ1-1
D gene: TRBD1
clone size: .
CDR3 protein: CSVPTGRTEAFF
CDR3 DNA: TGCAGCGTCCCGACAGGGAGGACTGAAGCTTTCTTT

V gene: TRBV4-2
J gene: TRBJ2-6
D gene: .
clone size: .
CDR3 protein: CASSQDSWASSGANVLTF
CDR3 DNA: TGTGCCAGCAGCCAAGATTCGTGGGCTTCCTCTGGGGCCAACGTCCTGACTTTC

V gene: TRBV5-1
J gene: TRBJ2-7
D gene: TRBD2
clone size: .
CDR3 protein: CASSLAVSGFSYEQYF
CDR3 DNA: TGCGCCAGCAGCTTGGCCGTTAGCGGGTTCTCCTACGAGCAGTACTTC

V gene: TRBV5-1
J gene: TRBJ2-7
D gene: TRBD2
clone size: many
CDR3 protein: CASSSLLAGGVSYEQYF
CDR3 DNA: TGCGCCAGCAGCTCGTTACTAGCGGGAGGAGTCTCCTACGAGCAGTACTTC

V gene: TRBV20-1
J gene: TRBJ2-7
D gene: .
clone size: .
CDR3 protein: CSASRAFPFGLKMEWEYEQYF
CDR3 DNA: TGCAGTGCTAGCAGGGCCTTCCCCTTCGGCCTAAAGATGGAATGGGAATACGAGCAGTACTTC

V gene: TRBV20-1
J gene: TRBJ2-1
D gene: TRBD2
clone size: many
CDR3 protein: CSARGSGDHNEQFF
CDR3 DNA: TGCAGTGCTAGAGGTAGCGGGGACCACAATGAGCAGTTCTTC

V gene: TRBV19
J gene: TRBJ2-1
D gene: .
clone size: few
CDR3 protein: CASSIGQNEQFF
CDR3 DNA: TGTGCCAGTAGTATAGGTCAGAATGAGCAGTTCTTC

V gene: TRBV20-1
J gene: TRBJ2-4
D gene: TRBD2
clone size: many
CDR3 protein: CSATTGLAGELAKNIQYF
CDR3 DNA: TGCAGTGCTACCACGGGGCTAGCGGGGGAACTAGCCAAAAACATTCAGTACTTC

V gene: TRBV7-8
J gene: TRBJ1-4
D gene: .
clone size: few
CDR3 protein: CASSFRGGGTNEKLFF
CDR3 DNA: TGTGCCAGCAGCTTTCGGGGTGGGGGGACTAATGAAAAACTGTTTTTT

V gene: TRBV6-5
J gene: TRBJ2-1
D gene: TRBD2
clone size: .
CDR3 protein: CASSSTGTSGSGPYNEQFF
CDR3 DNA: TGTGCCAGCAGTTCAACCGGGACTAGCGGGAGCGGCCCCTACAATGAGCAGTTCTTC

V gene: TRBV12-3/TRBV12-4
J gene: TRBJ2-3
D gene: TRBD2
clone size: .
CDR3 protein: CASSGTSGMRTDTQYF
CDR3 DNA: TGTGCCAGCAGTGGGACTAGCGGGATGAGGACAGATACGCAGTATTTT

V gene: TRBV7-3
J gene: TRBJ2-1
D gene: .
clone size: many
CDR3 protein: CASSLTSDHNEQFF
CDR3 DNA: TGTGCCAGCAGCTTAACCTCGGATCACAATGAGCAGTTCTTC

V gene: TRBV5-1
J gene: TRBJ1-2
D gene: .
clone size: .
CDR3 protein: CASSLDRNGYTF
CDR3 DNA: TGCGCCAGCAGCTTGGACAGGAATGGCTACACCTTC

V gene: TRBV27
J gene: TRBJ2-1
D gene: .
clone size: few
CDR3 protein: CASSFGIPAYNEQFF
CDR3 DNA: TGTGCCAGCAGTTTCGGGATCCCAGCCTACAATGAGCAGTTCTTC

V gene: TRBV6-5
J gene: TRBJ2-3
D gene: .
clone size: few
CDR3 protein: CASSYLQGSTDTQYF
CDR3 DNA: TGTGCCAGCAGTTACCTTCAAGGGAGCACAGATACGCAGTATTTT

V gene: TRBV14
J gene: TRBJ2-1
D gene: .
clone size: many
CDR3 protein: CASSQPPRDPRANEQFF
CDR3 DNA: TGTGCCAGCAGCCAACCCCCCAGGGACCCCCGGGCGAATGAGCAGTTCTTC

V gene: TRBV28
J gene: TRBJ1-1
D gene: .
clone size: many
CDR3 protein: CASRVSQGPSEAFF
CDR3 DNA: TGTGCCAGCAGAGTATCACAGGGTCCCTCTGAAGCTTTCTTT

V gene: TRBV20-1
J gene: TRBJ1-5
D gene: .
clone size: .
CDR3 protein: CSASVSNQPQHF
CDR3 DNA: TGCAGTGCTTCAGTTAGCAATCAGCCCCAGCATTTT

V gene: TRBV7-2
J gene: TRBJ2-1
D gene: .
clone size: few
CDR3 protein: CASSAVALNEQFF
CDR3 DNA: TGTGCCAGCAGCGCCGTAGCGTTGAATGAGCAGTTCTTC

V gene: TRBV28
J gene: TRBJ2-6
D gene: TRBD1
clone size: few
CDR3 protein: CASSGQGTGANVLTF
CDR3 DNA: TGTGCCAGCAGTGGACAGGGGACTGGGGCCAACGTCCTGACTTTC

V gene: TRBV12-3/TRBV12-4
J gene: TRBJ1-6
D gene: TRBD1
clone size: many
CDR3 protein: CASSFLGQGESPLHF
CDR3 DNA: TGTGCCAGCAGTTTTCTGGGACAGGGAGAGTCACCCCTCCACTTT

V gene: TRBV3-1
J gene: TRBJ2-1
D gene: .
clone size: few
CDR3 protein: CASSQGRGELQQFF
CDR3 DNA: TGTGCCAGCAGCCAAGGACGTGGTGAATTGCAGCAGTTCTTC

V gene: TRBV19
J gene: TRBJ2-2
D gene: .
clone size: .
CDR3 protein: CASSMSSGVTGELFF
CDR3 DNA: TGTGCCAGTAGTATGTCTTCAGGGGTCACCGGGGAGCTGTTTTTT

V gene: TRBV28
J gene: TRBJ2-3
D gene: .
clone size: many
CDR3 protein: CASSFQGLGTDTQYF
CDR3 DNA: TGTGCCAGCAGTTTCCAGGGGCTCGGCACAGATACGCAGTATTTT

V gene: TRBV27
J gene: TRBJ2-5
D gene: TRBD1
clone size: .
CDR3 protein: CASSGQGAKETQYF
CDR3 DNA: TGTGCCAGCAGCGGCCAGGGGGCGAAAGAGACCCAGTACTTC

V gene: TRBV7-9
J gene: TRBJ1-4
D gene: .
clone size: many
CDR3 protein: CASSQGSGVNEKLFF
CDR3 DNA: TGTGCCAGCAGCCAGGGTTCGGGGGTTAATGAAAAACTGTTTTTT

V gene: TRBV4-1
J gene: TRBJ2-3
D gene: TRBD2
clone size: many
CDR3 protein: CASSQGGSGIPDTQYF
CDR3 DNA: TGCGCCAGCAGCCAAGGGGGTAGCGGGATACCAGATACGCAGTATTTT

V gene: TRBV5-1
J gene: TRBJ1-3
D gene: .
clone size: few
CDR3 protein: CASSWDGGTGNTIYF
CDR3 DNA: TGCGCCAGCAGCTGGGATGGGGGGACTGGAAACACCATATATTTT

V gene: TRBV6-2/TRBV6-3
J gene: TRBJ1-5
D gene: TRBD1
clone size: few
CDR3 protein: CAIDRGVTNQPQHF
CDR3 DNA: TGTGCCATCGACAGGGGAGTTACCAATCAGCCCCAGCATTTT

V gene: TRBV10-3
J gene: TRBJ2-1
D gene: .
clone size: once
CDR3 protein: CAISEWGLNEQFF
CDR3 DNA: TGTGCCATCAGTGAGTGGGGGCTCAATGAGCAGTTCTTC

V gene: TRBV18
J gene: TRBJ1-1
D gene: .
clone size: .
CDR3 protein: CASSPPGVTEAFF
CDR3 DNA: TGTGCCAGCTCACCACCGGGGGTTACTGAAGCTTTCTTT

V gene: TRBV11-2
J gene: TRBJ2-1
D gene: .
clone size: few
CDR3 protein: CASSLNSGDADEQFF
CDR3 DNA: TGTGCCAGCAGCTTAAATTCTGGGGATGCTGATGAGCAGTTCTTC

V gene: TRBV10-1
J gene: TRBJ2-7
D gene: .
clone size: .
CDR3 protein: CASSPPYSPGPLGEQYF
CDR3 DNA: TGCGCCAGCAGTCCACCCTACTCGCCAGGGCCTTTAGGTGAGCAGTACTTC

V gene: TRBV20-1
J gene: TRBJ1-5
D gene: TRBD1
clone size: few
CDR3 protein: CSATQPGTGNQPQHF
CDR3 DNA: TGCAGTGCTACTCAACCCGGGACAGGGAATCAGCCCCAGCATTTT

V gene: TRBV5-1
J gene: TRBJ1-2
D gene: .
clone size: .
CDR3 protein: CASSPTAGRSGYTF
CDR3 DNA: TGCGCCAGCAGCCCAACTGCAGGGAGAAGTGGCTACACCTTC

V gene: TRBV4-1
J gene: TRBJ1-1
D gene: .
clone size: many
CDR3 protein: CASTDRYSEAFF
CDR3 DNA: TGCGCCAGCACCGACAGATATTCCGAGGCTTTCTTT

V gene: TRBV12-3/TRBV12-4
J gene: TRBJ1-2
D gene: TRBD1
clone size: .
CDR3 protein: CASSPMDRGSGYTF
CDR3 DNA: TGTGCCAGCAGTCCCATGGACAGGGGAAGCGGCTACACCTTC

V gene: TRBV7-7
J gene: TRBJ1-4
D gene: .
clone size: many
CDR3 protein: CASSGTEKLFF
CDR3 DNA: TGTGCCAGCAGCGGGACTGAAAAACTGTTTTTT

V gene: TRBV12-3/TRBV12-4
J gene: TRBJ2-5
D gene: TRBD2
clone size: .
CDR3 protein: CASRGTSGRGLQETQYF
CDR3 DNA: TGTGCCAGCAGGGGGACTAGCGGGAGGGGACTTCAAGAGACCCAGTACTTC

V gene: TRBV5-1
J gene: TRBJ2-7
D gene: TRBD2
clone size: many
CDR3 protein: CASSLTSTSGISYEQYF
CDR3 DNA: TGCGCCAGCAGCTTGACCTCGACTAGCGGGATCTCCTACGAGCAGTACTTC

V gene: TRBV7-8
J gene: TRBJ2-3
D gene: TRBD2
clone size: few
CDR3 protein: CASSPLAGGPGTDTQYF
CDR3 DNA: TGTGCCAGCAGCCCACTAGCGGGAGGGCCGGGCACAGATACGCAGTATTTT